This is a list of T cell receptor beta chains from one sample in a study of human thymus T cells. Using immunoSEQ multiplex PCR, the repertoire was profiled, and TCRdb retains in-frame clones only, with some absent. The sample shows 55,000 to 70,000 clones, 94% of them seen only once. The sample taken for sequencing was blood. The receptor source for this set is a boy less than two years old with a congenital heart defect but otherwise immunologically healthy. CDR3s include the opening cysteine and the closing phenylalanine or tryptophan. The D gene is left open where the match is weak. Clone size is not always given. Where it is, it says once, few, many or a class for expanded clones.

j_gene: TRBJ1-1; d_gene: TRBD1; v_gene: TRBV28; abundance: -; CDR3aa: CAILGTRLDRGQTEAFF; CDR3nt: TGTGCCATCCTAGGTACCCGTTTGGACAGGGGGCAGACTGAAGCTTTCTTT
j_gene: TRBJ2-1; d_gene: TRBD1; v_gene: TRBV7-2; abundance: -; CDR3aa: CASSLGGRDRSYNEQFF; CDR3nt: TGTGCCAGCAGCTTAGGGGGCCGGGACAGATCCTACAATGAGCAGTTCTTC
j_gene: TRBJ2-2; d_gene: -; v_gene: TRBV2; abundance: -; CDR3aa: CANKLDRNTGELFF; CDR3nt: TGTGCCAACAAACTGGACAGGAACACCGGGGAGCTGTTTTTT
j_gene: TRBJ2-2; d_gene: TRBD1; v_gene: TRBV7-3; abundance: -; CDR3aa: CASSSTGTGELFF; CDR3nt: TGTGCCAGCAGCTCGACAGGGACCGGGGAGCTGTTTTTT
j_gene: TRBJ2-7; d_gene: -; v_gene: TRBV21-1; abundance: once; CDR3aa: CASSNQLGQGRTSGRRDEQYF; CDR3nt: TGTGCCAGCAGCAATCAACTCGGACAGGGTCGCACTAGCGGGAGAAGGGACGAGCAGTACTTC
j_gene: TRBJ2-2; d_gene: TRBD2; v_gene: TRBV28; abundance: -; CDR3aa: CASRKGTTLAGELFF; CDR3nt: TGTGCCAGCAGAAAAGGGACTACATTGGCGGGGGAGCTGTTTTTT
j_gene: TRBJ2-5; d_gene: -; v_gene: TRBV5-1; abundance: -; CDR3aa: CASSPRLGETQYF; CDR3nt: TGCGCCAGCAGCCCCCGTCTTGGAGAGACCCAGTACTTC
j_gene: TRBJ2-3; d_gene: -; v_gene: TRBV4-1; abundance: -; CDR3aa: CASSQDRRYGTDTQYF; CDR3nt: TGCGCCAGCAGCCAAGATCGAAGGTACGGCACAGATACGCAGTATTTT
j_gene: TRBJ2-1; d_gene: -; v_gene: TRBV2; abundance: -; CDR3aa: CASVQYNEQFF; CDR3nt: TGTGCCAGCGTGCAGTACAATGAGCAGTTCTTC
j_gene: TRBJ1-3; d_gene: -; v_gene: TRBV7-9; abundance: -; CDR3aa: CASSLGAGFGNTIYF; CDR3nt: TGTGCCAGCAGCTTAGGAGCTGGGTTTGGAAACACCATATATTTT
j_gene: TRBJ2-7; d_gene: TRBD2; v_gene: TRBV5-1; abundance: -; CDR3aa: CASSGGLAGVGEQYF; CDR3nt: TGCGCCAGCAGCGGAGGACTAGCGGGGGTCGGAGAGCAGTACTTC
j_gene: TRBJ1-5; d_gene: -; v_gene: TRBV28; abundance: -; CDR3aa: CASSPLNHQPQHF; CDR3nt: TGTGCCAGCAGTCCACTGAATCATCAGCCCCAGCATTTT
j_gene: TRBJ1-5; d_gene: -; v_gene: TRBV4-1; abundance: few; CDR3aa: CASSQRADSDFNQPQHF; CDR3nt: TGCGCCAGCAGCCAAAGAGCTGACAGCGATTTCAATCAGCCCCAGCATTTT
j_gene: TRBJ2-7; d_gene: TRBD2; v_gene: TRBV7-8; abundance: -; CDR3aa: CASSLTSGEYEQYF; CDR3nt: TGTGCCAGCAGCTTGACTAGCGGGGAGTACGAGCAGTACTTC
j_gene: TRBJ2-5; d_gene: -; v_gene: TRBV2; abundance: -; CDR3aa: CASSGMVGGQETQYF; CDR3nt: TGTGCCAGCAGCGGAATGGTAGGGGGTCAAGAGACCCAGTACTTC
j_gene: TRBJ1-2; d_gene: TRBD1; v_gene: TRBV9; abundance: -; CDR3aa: CASSVAGQGGSGYTF; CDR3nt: TGTGCCAGCAGCGTAGCGGGACAGGGCGGTAGCGGCTACACCTTC
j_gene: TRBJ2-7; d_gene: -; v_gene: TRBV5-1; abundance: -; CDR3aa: CASSLAGINYEQYF; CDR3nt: TGCGCCAGCAGCTTGGCGGGGATTAACTACGAGCAGTACTTC
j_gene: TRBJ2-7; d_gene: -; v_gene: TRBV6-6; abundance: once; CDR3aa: CASSYNYEQYF; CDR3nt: TGTGCCAGCAGTTACAACTACGAGCAGTACTTC
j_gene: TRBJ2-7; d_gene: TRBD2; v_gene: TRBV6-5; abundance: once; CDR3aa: CASSYRSGGPTYEQYF; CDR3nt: TGTGCCAGCAGTTACCGGAGCGGGGGGCCCACCTACGAGCAGTACTTC
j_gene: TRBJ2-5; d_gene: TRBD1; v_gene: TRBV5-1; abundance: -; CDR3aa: CASSLRPGGQETQYF; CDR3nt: TGCGCCAGCAGCTTGCGTCCAGGGGGCCAGGAGACCCAGTACTTC
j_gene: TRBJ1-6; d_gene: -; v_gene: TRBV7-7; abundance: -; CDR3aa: CASSLELRRNSPLHF; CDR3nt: TGTGCCAGCAGCTTAGAACTGAGAAGAAATTCACCCCTCCACTTT
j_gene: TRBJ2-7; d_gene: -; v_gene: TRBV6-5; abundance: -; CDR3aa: CASSYSQGGTYEQYF; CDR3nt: TGTGCCAGCAGTTACTCGCAGGGGGGTACCTACGAGCAGTACTTC
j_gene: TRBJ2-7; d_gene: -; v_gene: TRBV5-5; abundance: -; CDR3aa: CASSLGGEGYEQYF; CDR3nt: TGTGCCAGCAGCTTGGGAGGGGAAGGCTACGAGCAGTACTTC
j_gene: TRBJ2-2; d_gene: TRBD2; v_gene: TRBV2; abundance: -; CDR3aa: CASTAGGTGELFF; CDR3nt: TGTGCCAGCACCGCGGGAGGGACCGGGGAGCTGTTTTTT
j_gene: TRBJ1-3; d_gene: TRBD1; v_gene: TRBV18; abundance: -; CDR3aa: CASSPRDSRGSGNTIYF; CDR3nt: TGTGCCAGCTCACCACGGGACAGTCGGGGCTCTGGAAACACCATATATTTT
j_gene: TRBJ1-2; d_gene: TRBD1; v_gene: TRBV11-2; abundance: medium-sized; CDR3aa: CASSFTDQARTGIFF; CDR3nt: TGTGCCAGCAGCTTTACCGATCAAGCTCGGACAGGTATTTTCTTC
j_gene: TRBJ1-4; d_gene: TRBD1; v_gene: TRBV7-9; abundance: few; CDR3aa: CASSLGTGGEKLFF; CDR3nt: TGTGCCAGCAGCCTCGGGACAGGGGGTGAAAAACTGTTTTTT
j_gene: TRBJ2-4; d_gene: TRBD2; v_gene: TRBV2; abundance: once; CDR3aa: CASSRTSGNLAKNIQYF; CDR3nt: TGTGCCAGCAGTCGGACTAGCGGGAATCTGGCCAAAAACATTCAGTACTTC
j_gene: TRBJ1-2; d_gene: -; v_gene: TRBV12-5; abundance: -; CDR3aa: CASGLVLRGSAGLKKGYTF; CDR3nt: TGTGCTAGTGGTTTGGTACTACGGGGGTCAGCCGGGCTTAAAAAGGGCTACACCTTC
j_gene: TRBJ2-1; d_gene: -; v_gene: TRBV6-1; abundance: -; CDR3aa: CASSLTRDNEQFF; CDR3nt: TGTGCCAGCAGCCTCACGAGGGACAATGAGCAGTTCTTC
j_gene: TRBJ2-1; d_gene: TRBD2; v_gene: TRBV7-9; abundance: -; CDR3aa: CASSSLGSGPRSYNEQFF; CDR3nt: TGTGCCAGCAGTTCTCTTGGTAGCGGGCCTCGGTCCTACAATGAGCAGTTCTTC